This T cell receptor (beta chain) was recovered during a study of blood T cells in healthy people across ages. General study results and limits: Older age went with lower TCR beta diversity per million T cells, in a roughly linear way.

It was with a sample-barcoded 5' primer and a J-beta primer mix that a second PCR of about 6 to 12 cycles was run. TCRdb itself ran the 5' RACE reads through MiXCR, one entry per CDR3 protein. Of around 870,000 distinct CDR3 sequences in the sample, around 28% were seen once. The CDR3 sequence is 14 residues long. The trim removed 5 bases at V and 10 bases at J, leaving 10 bases unmatched. Germline CDR1 reads DFQATT; CDR2 reads SNEGSKA (reference sequence). In its sample, this clonotype was seen many times. The antigen is unknown. The TCR sequence derives from a woman of 80 years or more in good health. Sequences were obtained from blood. This chain uses TRBV20-1 with TRBJ2-1, with 11 bases matching TRBD2. CDR3 coding DNA: TGCAGTGCTCGAAATAGCGGGGGGGCTTGGGAGCAGTTCTTC. It encodes CSARNSGGAWEQFF.